The 6 T cell receptor beta chains given below trace back to one sample, sequenced in a study of blood T cell repertoires in COVID-19. Assay used: immunoSEQ multiplex PCR; TCRdb lists only in-frame clones, some missing. The data show 65,000 to 100,000 clones, with 80% to 90% seen just once and 4.8% held by the top ten. The specimen sequenced was peripheral blood. Receptor source: a woman aged 80 or over with acute or convalescent COVID-19.

The rearrangement links TRBV30 to TRBJ1-1, with 10 bases fitting TRBD1. This CDR3 region has 15 residues. CDR1 and CDR2 (germline): GTSNPN, SVGIG (reference sequence). The junction had 8 bases not matched to a gene; V was cut back by 2 bases and J by 5 bases. The CDR3 sequence: CAWSPRDRGRTEAFF. CDR3 in DNA: TGTGCCTGGAGTCCGAGGGACAGGGGAAGGACTGAAGCTTTCTTT.

V usage is TRBV5-1 and J usage is TRBJ2-5; a weak D match, TRBD2 (7 bases). V lost 5 bases, J lost 4 bases, and 9 bases lay in between. There are 12 residues in the CDR3. Germline V gene data show CDR1 as SGHRS and CDR2 as YFSETQ. CDR3 in DNA: TGCGCCAGCAGTAGGGGGGGAGAGACCCAGTACTTC. Its protein is CASSRGGETQYF.

V is TRBV10-3 and J is TRBJ1-1, with unresolved D. Germline V gene data show CDR1 as ENHRY and CDR2 as SYGVKD. The CDR3 totals 14 residues. Deletions cut 2 bases from V and 0 bases from J, with 7 bases between. CDR3 loop: CAISEASLNTEAFF. CDR3 sequence (DNA): TGTGCCATCAGTGAGGCGAGCTTGAACACTGAAGCTTTCTTT.

The chain uses TRBV5-1 and TRBJ2-4, with 14 nucleotides matching TRBD2. The V segment lost 4 bases and the J segment 4 bases; nucleotides outside the gene matches: 13. Germline CDR1 reads SGHRS; CDR2 reads YFSETQ. There are 19 residues in the CDR3. The CDR3 region has the DNA TGCGCCAGCAGCGGGGGACTAGCGGGAGTGGGAGAGTCAAAAAACATTCAGTACTTC. The encoded protein is CASSGGLAGVGESKNIQYF.

The chain combines TRBV6-5 with TRBJ1-3; D gene unclear. V gave up 4 bases and J gave up 3 bases, with 7 bases separating them. Germline V gives CDR1 MNHEY, CDR2 SVGAGI. The CDR3 runs 13 residues. The DNA of the CDR3 is TGTGCCAGCAGTTCGAGCCTTGGAAACACCATATATTTT. Amino acids: CASSSSLGNTIYF.

The chain employs TRBV6-1 and TRBJ2-3, with a tentative D call TRBD2 (6 bases). Trimming took 1 base from V and 7 from J, leaving 12 bases between them. The CDR3 is 14 amino acids. The germline gives CDR1 MNHNS, CDR2 SASEGT. CDR3 sequence: CASSEEGGRNTQYF. In DNA, the CDR3 is TGTGCCAGCAGTGAAGAAGGAGGGCGGAATACGCAGTATTTT.